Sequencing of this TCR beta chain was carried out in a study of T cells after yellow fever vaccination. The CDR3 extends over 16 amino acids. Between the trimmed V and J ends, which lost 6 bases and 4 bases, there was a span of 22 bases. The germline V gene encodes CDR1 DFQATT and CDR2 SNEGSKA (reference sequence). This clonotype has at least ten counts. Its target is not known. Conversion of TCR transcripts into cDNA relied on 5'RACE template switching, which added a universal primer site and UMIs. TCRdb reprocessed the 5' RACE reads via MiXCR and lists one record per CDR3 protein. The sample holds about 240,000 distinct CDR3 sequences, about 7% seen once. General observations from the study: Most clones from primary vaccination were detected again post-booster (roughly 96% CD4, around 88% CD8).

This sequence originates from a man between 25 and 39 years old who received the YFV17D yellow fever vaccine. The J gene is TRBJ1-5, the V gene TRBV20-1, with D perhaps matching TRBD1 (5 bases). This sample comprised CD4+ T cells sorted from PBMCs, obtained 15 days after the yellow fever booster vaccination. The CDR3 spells CSATDQGRGDNQPQHF. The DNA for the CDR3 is TGCAGTGCAACAGATCAGGGACGGGGAGATAATCAGCCCCAGCATTTT.